The 21 T cell receptor beta chains in this list originate from one sample, sequenced in a study of T-cell memory formation after mild COVID-19 (dated by TCRdb to about 2021). The receptor library was made with 5' RACE. TCRdb records Illumina NovaSeq 6000 as the sequencer. Clones were called with MiXCR by TCRdb after fastp trimmed the public reads at Q25, and only in-frame beta chains were retained. Rows are combined by CDR3 protein, so each entry shows the most common genes and DNA. Across this sample there are fewer than 700,000 distinct CDR3 sequences, with less than 25% seen only once. The ten largest clones capture about 8.7% of the sample. Sequencing input: PBMCs or a T cell subset sorted from them (not recorded which). Receptors were obtained from an adult woman who had mild COVID-19 (a few samples of this study predate the infection). The sample titles of this study are shuffled in the database, so cell type and time point are left out; the donor was told from shared clones.

The chain couples TRBV5-4 to TRBJ2-1; TRBD1 matches at 9 bases. The V segment lost 4 bases and the J segment 2 bases; nucleotides outside the gene matches: 7. Germline loops: CDR1 SGHNT, CDR2 YYREEE (reference sequence). The CDR3 covers 16 residues. The CDR3 here is CASSEGTGRTYNEQFF. In DNA form, the CDR3 reads TGTGCCAGCAGCGAAGGGACAGGGAGGACCTACAATGAGCAGTTCTTC.

Only a few counts were recorded for this clonotype. The chain combines TRBV10-3 with TRBJ2-7; D call uncertain. The ends were cut back, 0 bases at V and 0 bases at J, with 6 bases in the middle. CDR1 is ENHRY and CDR2 is SYGVKD in the germline V gene. This CDR3 is 14 amino acids long. The CDR3 sequence: CAISESDRSYEQYF. The CDR3 DNA reads TGTGCCATCAGTGAGTCCGATCGCTCCTACGAGCAGTACTTC.

The V gene is TRBV12-3 or TRBV12-4, the J gene TRBJ2-7, with 9 bases that match TRBD1. The J segment lost 5 bases and the V segment lost 5 bases, leaving 10 bases of the junction unmatched. The CDR3 consists of 15 residues. The CDR3 spells CASSVLGQGLDEQYF. The DNA of the CDR3 is TGTGCCAGCAGTGTCCTAGGACAGGGGTTGGACGAGCAGTACTTC.

The rearrangement joins TRBV12-3 or TRBV12-4 to TRBJ1-1; no clear D. The CDR3 consists of 14 residues. Trimming pared 3 bases from V and 6 bases from J, leaving 14 bases between. CDR3 DNA: TGTGCCAGCAGTTTCCGGGAATCTTTTCCTGAAGCTTTCTTT. It yields the protein CASSFRESFPEAFF.

This chain connects TRBV20-1 to TRBJ2-7, with 13 bases aligning to TRBD2. The trim removed 0 bases at V and 4 bases at J, leaving 18 bases unmatched. Germline V gives CDR1 DFQATT, CDR2 SNEGSKA (reference sequence). The CDR3 is made up of 20 amino acids. The CDR3 DNA reads TGCAGTGCTAGAGATGGGGCCGGGACTAGCGGGATCCCCCCTCGGTACGAGCAGTACTTC. Amino acid sequence: CSARDGAGTSGIPPRYEQYF.

V is TRBV11-2 and J is TRBJ1-3, with D possibly TRBD1 on 5 matching bases. Germline V gene data show CDR1 as SGHAT and CDR2 as FQNNGV. The CDR3 has 16 amino acids. V lost 4 bases, J lost 0 bases, and 13 bases lay in between. In DNA form, the CDR3 reads TGTGCCAGCAGCTCCCTTGGGACGGACTCTGGAAACACCATATATTTT. Translation: CASSSLGTDSGNTIYF.

The table lists this clonotype with a few counts. The rearrangement uses TRBV18 and TRBJ2-3, with TRBD2 identical over 9 bases. Germline loops: CDR1 KGHSH, CDR2 LQKENI. V lost 2 bases and J lost 4; bases outside the gene matches: 16. The length of the CDR3 is 19 residues. The CDR3 DNA follows: TGTGCCAGCTCACCAAGGAAGCGCGTTAGCGGGAGTTGGGCAGATACGCAGTATTTT. Translated: CASSPRKRVSGSWADTQYF.

This clonotype has a single count. V and J are TRBV6-1 and TRBJ1-2, with 7 bases matching TRBD1. Trimming took 6 bases from V and 7 from J; bases not matched to a gene: 5. CDR1 is MNHNS and CDR2 is SASEGT in the germline V gene. The CDR3 spans 12 residues. The CDR3 sequence is CASRRDSGGYTF. The CDR3 DNA follows: TGTGCCAGCAGAAGGGACAGTGGTGGCTACACCTTC.

The chain links TRBV14 to TRBJ1-1; tentative D call: TRBD1 (5 bases). The CDR3 runs to 13 residues. V was cut by 1 base and J by 4 bases, with 7 bases left in between. Germline loops: CDR1 SGHDN, CDR2 FVKESK. In DNA, the CDR3 is TGTGCCAGCAGCCAAGCGAGGGGCACTGAAGCTTTCTTT. Translating it yields CASSQARGTEAFF.

CDR3 protein: CASSYVTSGSGNTDTQYF. The DNA for the CDR3 is TGTGCCAGCAGCTACGTCACTAGCGGGAGTGGGAACACAGATACGCAGTATTTT. The chain is built from TRBV28 and TRBJ2-3; 11 bases line up with TRBD2. Trimming removed 6 bases from V and 2 bases from J; junction bases left unmatched: 13. CDR3 length: 18 residues. Germline V gene data show CDR1 as MDHEN and CDR2 as SYDVKM.

The chain links TRBV25-1 to TRBJ2-5; D is perhaps TRBD2 (6 bases). CDR1 is MGHDK, CDR2 SYGVNS, per germline. This CDR3 comprises 14 residues. Deletions cut 4 bases from V and 0 bases from J, with 9 bases between. CDR3 sequence (DNA): TGTGCCAGCAGTGGTCTAGCGTACCAAGAGACCCAGTACTTC. It yields the protein CASSGLAYQETQYF.

J is TRBJ2-3 and V is TRBV3-1; tentative D call: TRBD1 (6 bases). V lost 4 bases and J 4 bases, leaving 15 bases between the germline ends. CDR3 length: 15 amino acids. From germline, CDR1 is LGHDT and CDR2 YNNKEL (reference sequence). CDR3 amino acids: CASSPGTLLADTQYF. The CDR3 nucleotides are TGTGCCAGCAGCCCCGGGACATTGTTAGCAGATACGCAGTATTTT.

V gene TRBV6-5 combines with J gene TRBJ2-1, with a possible D match to TRBD2 (5 bases). Germline values: CDR1 MNHEY, CDR2 SVGAGI. Trimming pared 0 bases from V and 4 bases from J, leaving 16 bases between. This CDR3 comprises 17 residues. The CDR3 reads CASSYSESGSEYNEQFF. DNA for the CDR3: TGTGCCAGCAGTTACTCGGAAAGTGGTAGCGAATACAATGAGCAGTTCTTC.

The CDR3 nucleotides are TGTGCCTGGAGTGTGGGTACTGAAGCTTTCTTT. It specifies CAWSVGTEAFF. This sequence joins TRBV30 and TRBJ1-1; D is unresolved. V gave up 0 bases and J gave up 5 bases, with 4 bases separating them. The CDR3 has 11 residues. The germline V gene has CDR1 GTSNPN and CDR2 SVGIG (reference sequence).

This clonotype was detected a few times. V gene TRBV19 combines with J gene TRBJ2-1; weak D call: TRBD1 (6 bases). With 7 bases removed from V and 7 bases from J, the gap between germline ends came to 8 bases. Germline V lookup: CDR1 LNHDA, CDR2 SQIVND (reference sequence). The CDR3 is 11 amino acids. The CDR3 sequence: CASTGDNEQFF. CDR3 sequence (DNA): TGTGCCAGTACAGGGGATAATGAGCAGTTCTTC.

This clonotype has at least ten counts. The V and J genes are TRBV20-1 and TRBJ2-3; D is uncertain. The germline V gene encodes CDR1 DFQATT and CDR2 SNEGSKA (reference sequence). The CDR3 has 12 residues. The V gene lost 4 bases and the J gene lost 2 bases, with 7 bases spanning the gap. CDR3 in amino acids: CSAKGSTDTQYF. CDR3 nucleotide sequence: TGCAGTGCTAAGGGCTCCACAGATACGCAGTATTTT.

V is TRBV5-1 and J is TRBJ1-1; no clear D gene. The V end lost 4 bases, the J end lost 2 bases, and 18 bases lay between the germline ends. The CDR3 loop spans 16 amino acids. The germline CDR1 and CDR2 sequences are SGHRS and YFSETQ. CDR3 bases: TGCGCCAGCAGCCTTGGCCCGCCAACAGCAAACACTGAAGCTTTCTTT. It translates to CASSLGPPTANTEAFF.

This clonotype showed up just a few times. The rearrangement links TRBV7-8 to TRBJ2-1; TRBD2 matches at 7 bases. CDR3 length equals 15 residues. V dropped 7 bases and J dropped 3; count of bases not matched to a gene: 9. Germline values: CDR1 SGHVS, CDR2 FQNEAQ. CDR3 DNA: TGTGCCAGCAATTACCAGGCTAGCGGCTACAATGAGCAGTTCTTC. Translation: CASNYQASGYNEQFF.

The chain links TRBV28 to TRBJ2-2; D unclear. CDR1 is MDHEN and CDR2 is SYDVKM in the germline V gene. Trimming cost V 10 bases and J 8 bases, with 20 bases left between them. CDR3 length: 14 amino acids. The CDR3 is CATLNRVSSGELFF. CDR3 DNA sequence: TGTGCCACCCTGAATAGGGTGTCGTCGGGGGAGCTGTTTTTT.

This clonotype was seen repeatedly, ten times or more. A read error may account for a junction end that differs from germline. V gene TRBV27 combines with J gene TRBJ2-7, with TRBD1 as a possible D gene (5 bases). The CDR3 consists of 13 residues. In germline, CDR1 is MNHEY, CDR2 SMNVEV (reference sequence). The CDR3 region has the DNA TGCGCCAGCAGCTTACAGGTTTCCTACGAGCAGTACTTC. Translation gives CASSLQVSYEQYF.

The rearrangement links TRBV4-1 to TRBJ2-1, with D possibly TRBD1 on 5 matching bases. This CDR3 spans 14 amino acids. V lost 1 base to trimming and J lost 12 bases, with 16 bases between them. CDR1 MGHRA and CDR2 YSYEKL come from the germline V gene. CDR3 in DNA: TGCGCCAGCAGCCAAGTCCCCAGGGCTATGGGGCAGTTCTTC. Its protein is CASSQVPRAMGQFF.